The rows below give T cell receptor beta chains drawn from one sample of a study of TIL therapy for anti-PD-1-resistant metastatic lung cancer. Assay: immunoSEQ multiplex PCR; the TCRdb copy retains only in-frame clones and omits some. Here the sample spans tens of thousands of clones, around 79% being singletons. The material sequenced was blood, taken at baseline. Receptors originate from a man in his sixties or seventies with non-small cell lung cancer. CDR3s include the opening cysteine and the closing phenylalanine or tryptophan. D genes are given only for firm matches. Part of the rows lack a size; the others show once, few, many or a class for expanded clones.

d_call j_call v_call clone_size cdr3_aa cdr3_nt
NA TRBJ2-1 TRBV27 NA CASSPYGGRSGEQFF TGTGCCAGCAGCCCTTATGGGGGGCGTAGCGGTGAGCAGTTCTTC
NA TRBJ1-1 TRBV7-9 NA CASSHPGGNTEAFF TGTGCCAGCAGCCATCCCGGGGGGAACACTGAAGCTTTCTTT
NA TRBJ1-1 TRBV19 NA CASSMGRTNTEAFF TGTGCCAGTAGTATGGGACGGACGAACACTGAAGCTTTCTTT
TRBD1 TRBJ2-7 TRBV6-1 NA CASSEASRDRNYEQYF TGTGCCAGCAGTGAAGCCTCTCGGGACAGAAACTACGAGCAGTACTTC
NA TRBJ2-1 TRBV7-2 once CASSSGGSAPREQFF TGTGCCAGCAGCTCCGGGGGTAGCGCCCCAAGGGAGCAGTTCTTC
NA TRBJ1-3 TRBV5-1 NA CASSPLSGSGNTIYF TGCGCCAGCAGCCCCCTTTCGGGCTCTGGAAACACCATATATTTT
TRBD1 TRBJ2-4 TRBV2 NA CASSYDRGVVDIQYF TGTGCCAGCAGTTACGACAGGGGGGTGGTGGACATTCAGTACTTC
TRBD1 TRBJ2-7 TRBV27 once CASSQPTGLPYEQYF TGTGCCAGCAGCCAACCGACAGGGCTCCCCTACGAGCAGTACTTC
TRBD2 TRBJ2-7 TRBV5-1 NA CASSLEAGGRDEQYF TGCGCCAGCAGCTTGGAAGCGGGAGGCCGGGACGAGCAGTACTTC
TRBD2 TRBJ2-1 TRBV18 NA CASSPTLAGGDNEQFF TGTGCCAGCTCACCAACACTAGCGGGGGGGGACAATGAGCAGTTCTTC
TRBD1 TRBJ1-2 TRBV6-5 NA CASSPTGAVNGYTF TGTGCCAGCAGTCCGACAGGGGCCGTTAATGGCTACACCTTC
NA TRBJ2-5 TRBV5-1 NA CASSPREGETQYF TGCGCCAGCAGCCCCCGGGAAGGAGAGACCCAGTACTTC
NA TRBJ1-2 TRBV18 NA CASSPTGNYGYTF TGTGCCAGCTCACCAACAGGGAACTATGGCTACACCTTC
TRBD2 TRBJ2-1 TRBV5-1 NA CASSLDTSGNNEQFF TGCGCCAGCAGCTTGGATACTAGCGGGAATAATGAGCAGTTCTTC
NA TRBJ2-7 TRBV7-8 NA CASSKRTAPYEQYF TGTGCCAGCAGCAAGAGGACAGCGCCCTACGAGCAGTACTTC
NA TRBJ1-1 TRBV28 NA CASTNAGRVDTEAFF TGTGCCAGCACCAATGCCGGCAGGGTGGACACTGAAGCTTTCTTT
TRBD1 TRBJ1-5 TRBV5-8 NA CASSSGQTSNQPQHF TGTGCCAGCAGCTCGGGACAGACTAGCAATCAGCCCCAGCATTTT
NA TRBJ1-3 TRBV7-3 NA CASSLIVLEDTIYF TGTGCCAGCAGCTTAATCGTCCTTGAGGACACCATATATTTT
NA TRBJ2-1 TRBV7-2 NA CASSLRGYSYNEQFF TGTGCCAGCAGCTTAAGGGGTTACTCCTACAATGAGCAGTTCTTC
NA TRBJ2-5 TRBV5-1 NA CASSLGSMETQYF TGCGCCAGCAGCTTGGGGAGCATGGAGACCCAGTACTTC